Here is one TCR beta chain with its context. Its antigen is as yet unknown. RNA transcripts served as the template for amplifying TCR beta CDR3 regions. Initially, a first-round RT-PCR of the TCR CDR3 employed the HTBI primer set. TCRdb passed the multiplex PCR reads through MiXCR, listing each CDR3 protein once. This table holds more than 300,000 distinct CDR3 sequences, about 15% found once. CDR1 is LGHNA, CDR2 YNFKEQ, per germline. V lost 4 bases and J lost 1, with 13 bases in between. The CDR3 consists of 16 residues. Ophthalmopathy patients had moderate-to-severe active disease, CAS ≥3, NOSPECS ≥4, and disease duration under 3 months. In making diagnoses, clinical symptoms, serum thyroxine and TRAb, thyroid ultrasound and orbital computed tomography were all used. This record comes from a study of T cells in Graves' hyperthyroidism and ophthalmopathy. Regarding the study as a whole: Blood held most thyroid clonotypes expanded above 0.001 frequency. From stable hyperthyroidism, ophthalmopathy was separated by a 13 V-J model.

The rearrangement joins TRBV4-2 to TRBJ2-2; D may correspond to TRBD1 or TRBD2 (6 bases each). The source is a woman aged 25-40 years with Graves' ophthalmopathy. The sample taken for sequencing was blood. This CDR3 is CASSPRGTRNTGELFF. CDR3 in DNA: TGTGCCAGCAGCCCCCGGGGGACAAGGAACACCGGGGAGCTGTTTTTT.